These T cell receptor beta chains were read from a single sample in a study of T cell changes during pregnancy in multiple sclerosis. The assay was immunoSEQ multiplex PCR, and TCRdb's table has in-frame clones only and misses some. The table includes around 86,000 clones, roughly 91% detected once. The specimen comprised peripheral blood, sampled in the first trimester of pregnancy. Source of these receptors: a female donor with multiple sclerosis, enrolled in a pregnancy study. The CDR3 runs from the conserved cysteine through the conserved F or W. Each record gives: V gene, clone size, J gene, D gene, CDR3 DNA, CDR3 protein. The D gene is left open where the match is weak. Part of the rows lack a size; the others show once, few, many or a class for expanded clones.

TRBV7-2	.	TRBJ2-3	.	TGTGCCAGCAGCTTAGAGGGCGTCAGGGGCACAGATACGCAGTATTTT	CASSLEGVRGTDTQYF
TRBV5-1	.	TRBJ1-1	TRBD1	TGCGCCAGCAGCTCCGGACAGGGGTACACTGAAGCTTTCTTT	CASSSGQGYTEAFF
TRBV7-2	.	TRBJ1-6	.	TGTGCCAGCAGCCACCCCCCATCGCAGGGTTCACCCCTCCACTTT	CASSHPPSQGSPLHF
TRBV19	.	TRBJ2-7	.	TGTGCCAGTAGTACGGGGACATTCTCCTACGAGCAGTACTTC	CASSTGTFSYEQYF
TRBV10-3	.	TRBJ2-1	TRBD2	TGTGCCACGGGAGGATCCTACAATGAGCAGTTCTTC	CATGGSYNEQFF
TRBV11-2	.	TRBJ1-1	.	TGTGCCAGCAGCTTAGATCCCCGTCAGCCGAGGACTGAAGCTTTCTTT	CASSLDPRQPRTEAFF
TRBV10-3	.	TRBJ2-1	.	TGTGCCATCAGTGGTGGAGGGTACCCGGCGGGCTCCTACAATGAGCAGTTCTTC	CAISGGGYPAGSYNEQFF
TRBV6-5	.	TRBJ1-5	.	TGTGCCAGCAGTAACAATGATCAGCCCCAGCATTTT	CASSNNDQPQHF
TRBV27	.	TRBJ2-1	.	TGTGCCAGCAGTTTTGTTACAGGTGGCAATGAGCAGTTCTTC	CASSFVTGGNEQFF
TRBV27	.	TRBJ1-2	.	TGTGCCAGCAGTTTGCTCCCGGGGGAACCCCTCTATGGCTACACCTTC	CASSLLPGEPLYGYTF
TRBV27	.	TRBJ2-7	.	TGTGCCAGCAGTGTAAGCCAGGGGAGCTACGAGCAGTACTTC	CASSVSQGSYEQYF
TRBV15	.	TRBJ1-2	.	TGTGCCACCAGCAGAGAAACAGGTTTAAGGGGCTACACCTTC	CATSRETGLRGYTF
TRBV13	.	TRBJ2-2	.	TGTGCCAGCAGCTTCACACCTGCCCCTGCCACCGGGGAGCTGTTTTTT	CASSFTPAPATGELFF
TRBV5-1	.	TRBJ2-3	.	TGCGCCAGCAGAGGGGGATATTACACAGATACGCAGTATTTT	CASRGGYYTDTQYF
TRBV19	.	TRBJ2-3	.	TGTGCCAGTAGTATGGGCAGGGACACAGATACGCAGTATTTT	CASSMGRDTDTQYF
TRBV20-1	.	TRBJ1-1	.	TGCAGTGCTAGCCGCGGTGAAGCTTTCTTT	CSASRGEAFF
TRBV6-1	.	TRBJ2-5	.	TGTGCCAGCAGTGAACCTGGGAGAGAGACCCAGTACTTC	CASSEPGRETQYF
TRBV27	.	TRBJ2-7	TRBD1	TGTGCCAGCAGTTCCCCCGGGACAGGGGATTGGTACGAGCAGTACTTC	CASSSPGTGDWYEQYF
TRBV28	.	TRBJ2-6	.	TGTGCCAGTGGGGACTTTTTCAAAACCGGGGCCAACGTCCTGACTTTC	CASGDFFKTGANVLTF
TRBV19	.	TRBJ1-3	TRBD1	TGTGCCAGTAGGGAGGGGGCGGACTACTCTGGAAACACCATATATTTT	CASREGADYSGNTIYF
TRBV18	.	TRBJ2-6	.	TGTGCCAGCTCACCCCTTGGGACAAACTCTGGGGCCAACGTCCTGACTTTC	CASSPLGTNSGANVLTF
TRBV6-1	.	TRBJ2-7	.	TGTGCCAGCCCCAAGGGTGAGCGGATCTACGAGCAGTACTTC	CASPKGERIYEQYF
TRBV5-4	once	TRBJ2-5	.	TGTGCCAGCAGCTACTTATTAGCGGAAGAGACCCAGTACTTC	CASSYLLAEETQYF
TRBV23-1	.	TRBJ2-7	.	TGCGCCAGGGACAGCGCCTTAGGGGAGCAGTACTTC	CARDSALGEQYF
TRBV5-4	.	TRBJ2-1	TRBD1	TGTGCCAGCAGCACGGACAGGGCCACCTACAATGAGCAGTTCTTC	CASSTDRATYNEQFF
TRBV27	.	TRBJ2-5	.	TGTGCCAGCAGTTTAGGACCCCCAAGGTGGCGGGGCGGTGGGGGGACCCAGTACTTC	CASSLGPPRWRGGGGTQYF
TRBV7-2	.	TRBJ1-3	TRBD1	TGTGCCAGCAGCTTATACTCCGACAGGGTATTT	CASSLYSDRVF
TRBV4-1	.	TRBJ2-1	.	TGCGCCAGCAGCCAAGGTCCTTCGACGGGGGATGAGCAGTTCTTC	CASSQGPSTGDEQFF
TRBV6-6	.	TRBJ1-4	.	TGTGCCAGCACCAACCTTCCTGGCGAAAAACTGTTTTTT	CASTNLPGEKLFF
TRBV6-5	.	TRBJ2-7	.	TGTGCCAGCAGACGGGACATCTACTCCTACGAGCAGTACTTC	CASRRDIYSYEQYF
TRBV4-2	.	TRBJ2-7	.	TGTGCCAGCAGCCAAGAGCTAGGGACTGAACTAACGAGCACGTACTTC	CASSQELGTELTSTYF
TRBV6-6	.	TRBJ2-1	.	TGTGCCAGCAGTTACAGTCAACTAGGGCATGAGCAGTTCTTC	CASSYSQLGHEQFF
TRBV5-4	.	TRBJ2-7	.	TGTGCCAGCAGCTTGGACAGGGCCTACGAGCAGTACTTC	CASSLDRAYEQYF
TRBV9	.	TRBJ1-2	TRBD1	TGTGCCAGCAAAACAGGGGGCGGCTATGGCTACACCTTC	CASKTGGGYGYTF
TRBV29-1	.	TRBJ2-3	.	TGCAGCGGGACTCCCGACACAGATACGCAGTATTTT	CSGTPDTDTQYF
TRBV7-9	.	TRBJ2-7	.	TGTGCCAGCAGCTTTGCTCGCGGGTCCTACGAGCAGTACTTC	CASSFARGSYEQYF
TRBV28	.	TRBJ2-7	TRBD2	TGTGCCAGCAGCCCTTGGAGGACTAGGCGGGACGAGCAGTACTTC	CASSPWRTRRDEQYF
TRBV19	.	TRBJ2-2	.	TGTGCCAGTAGTATAGGTACAGGAAGCACCGGGGAGCTGTTTTTT	CASSIGTGSTGELFF
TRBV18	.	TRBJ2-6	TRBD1	TGTGCCAGCTCGGGGGACAGGGTGGCCGGGGCCAACGTCCTGACTTTC	CASSGDRVAGANVLTF
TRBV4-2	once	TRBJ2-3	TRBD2	TGTGCCAGCAGTCTTAGCGGGGGAAGCACAGATACGCAGTATTTT	CASSLSGGSTDTQYF
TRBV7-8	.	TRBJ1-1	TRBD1	TGTGCCAGCAGCTACTCCGGGACAGGGAATATTGAAGCTTTCTTT	CASSYSGTGNIEAFF
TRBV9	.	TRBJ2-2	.	TGTGCCAGCAGCGTGAGTGCCGGGGAGCTGTTTTTT	CASSVSAGELFF
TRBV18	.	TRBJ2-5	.	TGTGCCAGCTCACCACTCCCCCGGACTTTGGGCCAAGAGACCCAGTACTTC	CASSPLPRTLGQETQYF
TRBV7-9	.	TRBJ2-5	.	TGTGCCAGCAGACGGGGGTCAGAGACCCAGTACTTC	CASRRGSETQYF
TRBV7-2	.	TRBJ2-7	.	TGTGCCAGCAGCTTAGGCCCGACAGCCTACGAGCAGTACTTC	CASSLGPTAYEQYF
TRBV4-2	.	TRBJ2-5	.	TGTGCCAGCAGCCAAGGCGAGCGGCAGACCCAGTACTTC	CASSQGERQTQYF
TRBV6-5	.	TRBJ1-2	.	TGTGCCAGCAGTTATTCGCGGCTGGTGGGCTACACCTTC	CASSYSRLVGYTF
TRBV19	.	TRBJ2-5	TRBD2	TGTGCCAGTAGTTCCCGACTAGCGGGAGAACAAGAGACCCAGTACTTC	CASSSRLAGEQETQYF